Detailed here is one T cell receptor beta chain. As originally analysed: Cell counts per sample came from amplifying reference gene primers. Repertoires were generated with immunoSEQ multiplex PCR, while TCRdb's copy carries only in-frame clones and drops some. That table furnishes V, J and clone size, whereas the DNA furnished D and trimming. Of 150,000 to 200,000 clones in the sample, roughly 90% were seen once. This record comes from a study of blood T cell repertoires in COVID-19. Across the whole study: From the United States, Italy and Spain came samples of acute and convalescent COVID-19. From T cells, B-cell-depleted T cells, or PBMCs came the material, which was cDNA or gDNA.

This CDR3 is built from 15 residues. With V trimmed by 2 bases and J by 9 bases, 13 bases remained unmatched. Germline-derived CDR1 and CDR2 are MNHEY and SVGAGI. This TCR was recovered from a man between 65 and 85 years old with active or convalescent COVID-19. The V call is TRBV6-5, the J call TRBJ2-7, with 7 positions matching TRBD1. The sample comprised peripheral blood. CDR3 protein: CASSYTYRGGRGQYF. For the CDR3, the DNA is TGTGCCAGCAGTTACACCTACAGGGGCGGCCGGGGGCAGTACTTC.